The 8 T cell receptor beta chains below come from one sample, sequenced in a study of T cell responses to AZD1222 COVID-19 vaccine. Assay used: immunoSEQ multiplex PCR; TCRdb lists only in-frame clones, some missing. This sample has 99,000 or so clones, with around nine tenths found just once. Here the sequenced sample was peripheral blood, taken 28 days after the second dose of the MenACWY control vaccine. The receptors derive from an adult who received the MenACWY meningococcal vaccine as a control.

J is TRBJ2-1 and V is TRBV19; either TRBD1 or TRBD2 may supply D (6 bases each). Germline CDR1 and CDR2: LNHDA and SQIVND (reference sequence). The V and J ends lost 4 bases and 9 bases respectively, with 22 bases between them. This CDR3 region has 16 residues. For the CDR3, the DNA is TGTGCCAGTAGTACCGACGGGGGCGCATATTTTGTTGAGCAGTTCTTC. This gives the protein CASSTDGGAYFVEQFF.

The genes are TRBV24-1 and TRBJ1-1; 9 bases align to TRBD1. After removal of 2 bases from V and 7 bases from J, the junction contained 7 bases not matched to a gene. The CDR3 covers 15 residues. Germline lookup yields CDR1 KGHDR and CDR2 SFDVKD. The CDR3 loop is CATSDSGTGRGEAFF. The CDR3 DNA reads TGTGCCACCAGTGATTCCGGGACAGGGCGAGGTGAAGCTTTCTTT.

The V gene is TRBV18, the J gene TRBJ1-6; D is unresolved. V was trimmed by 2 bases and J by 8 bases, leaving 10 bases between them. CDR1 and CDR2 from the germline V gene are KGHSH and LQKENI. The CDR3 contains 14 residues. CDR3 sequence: CASSPELGHSPLHF. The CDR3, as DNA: TGTGCCAGCTCACCAGAACTGGGCCATTCACCCCTCCACTTT.

CDR3 sequence: CASSQQGYEQYF. CDR3 in DNA: TGTGCCAGCAGTCAACAGGGCTACGAGCAGTACTTC. The chain employs TRBV28 and TRBJ2-7; tentatively, D is TRBD1 (6 bases). V was cut by 5 bases and J by 3 bases, with 8 bases left in between. The CDR3 has 12 amino acids. CDR1 and CDR2 from the germline V gene are MDHEN and SYDVKM.

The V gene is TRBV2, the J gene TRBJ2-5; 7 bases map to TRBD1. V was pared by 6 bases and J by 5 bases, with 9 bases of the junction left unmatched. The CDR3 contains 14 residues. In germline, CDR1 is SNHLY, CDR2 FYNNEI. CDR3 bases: TGTGCCAGCAGGGACAGGCGAGGCGAGGAGACCCAGTACTTC. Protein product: CASRDRRGEETQYF.

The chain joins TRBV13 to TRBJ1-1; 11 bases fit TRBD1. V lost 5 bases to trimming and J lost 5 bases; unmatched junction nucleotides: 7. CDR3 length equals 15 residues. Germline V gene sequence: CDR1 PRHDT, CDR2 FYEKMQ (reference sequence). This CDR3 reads CASSTEGQGETEAFF. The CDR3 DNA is TGTGCCAGCAGCACCGAGGGACAGGGGGAAACTGAAGCTTTCTTT.

In DNA, the CDR3 is TGTGCCAGCAGTACCTTAAATGAGCAGTTCTTC. This codes for CASSTLNEQFF. The rearrangement links TRBV28 to TRBJ2-1, with D unclear. The V gene lost 5 bases and the J gene lost 7 bases, with 6 bases spanning the gap. Germline V gives CDR1 MDHEN, CDR2 SYDVKM. The CDR3 contains 11 residues.

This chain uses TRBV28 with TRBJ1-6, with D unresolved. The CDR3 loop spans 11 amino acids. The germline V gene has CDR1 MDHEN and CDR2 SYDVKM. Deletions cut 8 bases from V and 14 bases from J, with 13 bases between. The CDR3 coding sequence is TGTGCCAGCGGCCTAGGGTTGACCCTCCACTTT. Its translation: CASGLGLTLHF.